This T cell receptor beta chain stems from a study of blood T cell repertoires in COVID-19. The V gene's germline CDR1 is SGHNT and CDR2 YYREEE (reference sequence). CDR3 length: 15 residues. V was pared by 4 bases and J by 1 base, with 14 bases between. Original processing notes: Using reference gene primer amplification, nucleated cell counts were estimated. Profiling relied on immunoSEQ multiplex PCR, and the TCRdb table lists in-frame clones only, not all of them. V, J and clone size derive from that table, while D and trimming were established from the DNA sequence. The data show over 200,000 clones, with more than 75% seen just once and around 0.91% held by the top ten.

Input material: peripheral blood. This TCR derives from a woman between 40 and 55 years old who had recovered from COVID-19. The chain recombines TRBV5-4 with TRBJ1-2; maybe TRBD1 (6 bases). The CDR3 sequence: CASSPGGALNYGYTF. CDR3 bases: TGTGCCAGCAGCCCCGGGGGGGCCCTTAACTATGGCTACACCTTC.